The 7 T cell receptor beta chains in this list originate from one sample, sequenced in a study of T-cell reconstitution after alpha-beta-depleted transplantation in children. During its preparation, the TCRbeta library received unique molecular identifiers. TCRdb itself ran the PCR reads through MiXCR, one entry per CDR3 protein. This table has approximately 430,000 distinct CDR3 sequences, around 15% appearing once. The specimen was PBMCs, mostly from graft donor cells, collected 360 days after TCRalphabeta/CD19-depleted stem cell transplant. Receptors originate from a boy younger than two who had a stem cell transplant for Wiskott-Aldrich syndrome, so the T cells may come from the graft donor.

J is TRBJ2-7 and V is TRBV12-3 or TRBV12-4, with 10 nucleotides matching TRBD2. This CDR3 has 15 amino acids. The trim removed 6 bases at V and 0 bases at J, leaving 5 bases unmatched. In DNA form, the CDR3 reads TGTGCCAGCAGGGGAGCGGGGGGGCTCTCCTACGAGCAGTACTTC. It yields the protein CASRGAGGLSYEQYF.

This clonotype has only a few counts. J is TRBJ2-1 and V is TRBV29-1; D is possibly TRBD2 (6 bases). The CDR3 totals 14 residues. The germline V and J ends were trimmed by 1 base and 5 bases, with 12 bases remaining between them. Germline V CDR1 and CDR2: SQVTM, ANQGSEA. The CDR3 bases are TGCAGCGTTGAAGGGCTAGCGACGAACAATGAGCAGTTCTTC. Translation: CSVEGLATNNEQFF.

This clonotype was seen only a few times. The V gene is TRBV7-2, the J gene TRBJ2-5; maybe TRBD2 (5 bases). CDR1 and CDR2 (germline): SGHTA, FQGNSA. With 0 bases removed from V and 1 base from J, the gap between germline ends came to 9 bases. This CDR3 has 15 amino acids. CDR3 residues: CASSLAGLGQETQYF. Here the CDR3 DNA reads TGTGCCAGCAGCTTAGCCGGACTGGGCCAAGAGACCCAGTACTTC.

This clonotype was recorded a few times. The rearrangement joins TRBV5-1 to TRBJ2-2, with TRBD1 as a possible D gene (5 bases). Trimming took 0 bases from V and 0 from J, leaving 9 bases between them. The CDR3 runs to 16 residues. Germline V lookup: CDR1 SGHRS, CDR2 YFSETQ. In DNA, the CDR3 is TGCGCCAGCAGCTTGGGACAGTTCGCGAACACCGGGGAGCTGTTTTTT. It is translated as CASSLGQFANTGELFF. Supplemented by reference TRBV5-1 and TRBJ2-2, the full variable domain reads KAGVTQTPRYLIKTRGQQVTLSCSPISGHRSVSWYQQTPGQGLQFLFEYFSETQRNKGNFPGRFSGRQFSNSRSEMNVSTLELGDSALYLCASSLGQFANTGELFFGEGSRLTVL.

The chain joins TRBV29-1 to TRBJ2-7; 7 nucleotides align to TRBD1. V trimming: 4 bases; J trimming: 6 bases; junction bases outside the gene matches: 9. The germline CDR1 and CDR2 sequences are SQVTM and ANQGSEA. The CDR3 covers 13 residues. CDR3 bases: TGCAGCGTTGCCCCCACAGGGGACGGCGAGCAGTACTTC. Residues: CSVAPTGDGEQYF.

This rearrangement joins TRBV6-6 to TRBJ2-7; 7 bases agree with TRBD1. V trimming: 8 bases; J trimming: 3 bases; junction bases outside the gene matches: 7. Germline CDR1 reads MNHNY; CDR2 reads SVGAGI (reference sequence). The CDR3 contains 13 residues. CDR3 sequence reads: CASRRDSHYEQYF. CDR3 nucleotide sequence: TGTGCCAGCCGCCGGGACAGCCACTACGAGCAGTACTTC.

This chain links TRBV7-2 with TRBJ2-1; D is uncertain. V lost 0 bases and J 7 bases, leaving 10 bases between the germline ends. The CDR3 has 14 residues. Per germline, CDR1 SGHTA and CDR2 FQGNSA. The CDR3 nucleotides read TGTGCCAGCAGCTTAGCGCGTTTATCTAATGAGCAGTTCTTC. Its protein product is CASSLARLSNEQFF.